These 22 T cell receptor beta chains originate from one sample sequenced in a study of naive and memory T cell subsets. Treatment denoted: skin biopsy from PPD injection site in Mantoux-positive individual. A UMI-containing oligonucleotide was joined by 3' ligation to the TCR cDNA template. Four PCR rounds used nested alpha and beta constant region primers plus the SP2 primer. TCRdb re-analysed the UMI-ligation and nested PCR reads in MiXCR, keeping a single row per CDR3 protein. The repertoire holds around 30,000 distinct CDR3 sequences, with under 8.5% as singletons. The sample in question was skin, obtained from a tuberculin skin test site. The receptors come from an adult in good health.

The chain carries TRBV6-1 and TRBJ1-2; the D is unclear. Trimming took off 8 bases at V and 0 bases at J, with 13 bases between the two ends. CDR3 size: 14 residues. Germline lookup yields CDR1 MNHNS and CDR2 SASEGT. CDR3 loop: CASYRDGTNYGYTF. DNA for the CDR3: TGTGCCAGCTATAGAGACGGGACTAACTATGGCTACACCTTC.

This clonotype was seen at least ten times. The CDR3 reads CASSFQGGRSSYEQYF. The CDR3 DNA is TGTGCCAGCAGCTTTCAGGGGGGAAGAAGCTCCTACGAGCAGTACTTC. The chain is built from TRBV7-2 and TRBJ2-7; the D gene is possibly TRBD1 (7 bases). This CDR3 has 16 amino acids. V lost 3 bases, J lost 0 bases, and 15 bases lay in between. CDR1 is SGHTA, CDR2 FQGNSA, per germline.

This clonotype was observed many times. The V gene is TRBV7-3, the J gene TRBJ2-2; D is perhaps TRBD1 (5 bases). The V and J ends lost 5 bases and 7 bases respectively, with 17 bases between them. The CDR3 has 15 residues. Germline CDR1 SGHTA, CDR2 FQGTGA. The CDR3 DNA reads TGTGCCAGCAGCCCTCTTGCTGGGGCGGTCGGGGAGCTGTTTTTT. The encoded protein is CASSPLAGAVGELFF. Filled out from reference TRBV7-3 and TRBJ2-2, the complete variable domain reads GAGVSQTPSNKVTEKGKYVELRCDPISGHTALYWYRQSLGQGPEFLIYFQGTGAADDSGLPNDRFFAVRPEGSVSTLKIQRTERGDSAVYLCASSPLAGAVGELFFGEGSRLTVL.

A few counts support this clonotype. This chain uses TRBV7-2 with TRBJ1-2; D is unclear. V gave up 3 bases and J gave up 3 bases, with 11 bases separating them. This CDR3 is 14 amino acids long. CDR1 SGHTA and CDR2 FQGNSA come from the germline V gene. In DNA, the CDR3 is TGTGCCAGCAGCTTCCCGGGCCCCGACTATGGCTACACCTTC. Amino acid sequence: CASSFPGPDYGYTF.

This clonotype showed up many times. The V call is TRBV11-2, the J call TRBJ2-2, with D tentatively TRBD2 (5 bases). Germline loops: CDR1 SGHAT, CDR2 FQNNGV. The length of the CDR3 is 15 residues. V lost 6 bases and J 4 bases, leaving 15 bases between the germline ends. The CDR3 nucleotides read TGTGCCAGCAGTCAACTAGGGTGGACCACCGGGGAGCTGTTTTTT. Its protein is CASSQLGWTTGELFF.

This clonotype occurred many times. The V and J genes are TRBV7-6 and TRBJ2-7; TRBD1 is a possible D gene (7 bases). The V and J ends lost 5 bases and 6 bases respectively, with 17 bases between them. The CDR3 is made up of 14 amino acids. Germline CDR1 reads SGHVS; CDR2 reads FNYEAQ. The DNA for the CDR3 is TGTGCCAGCAGCCCCCAAATCCAGGGGGGCGAGCAGTACTTC. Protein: CASSPQIQGGEQYF.

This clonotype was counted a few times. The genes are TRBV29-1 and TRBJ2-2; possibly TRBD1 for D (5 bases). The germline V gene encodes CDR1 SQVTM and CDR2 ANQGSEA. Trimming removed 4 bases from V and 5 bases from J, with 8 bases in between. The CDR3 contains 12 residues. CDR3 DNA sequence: TGCAGCGTTGCGGCAGGGACCGGGGAGCTGTTTTTT. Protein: CSVAAGTGELFF.

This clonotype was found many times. CDR3 loop: CAISEPRQGGQETQYF. The CDR3 bases are TGTGCCATCAGTGAGCCCAGACAGGGAGGGCAAGAGACCCAGTACTTC. The genes are TRBV10-3 and TRBJ2-5; possibly TRBD1 or TRBD2 for D (7 bases each). Looked up from germline, CDR1 is ENHRY and CDR2 is SYGVKD. The CDR3 spans 16 residues. Trimming removed 2 bases from V and 2 bases from J, with 15 bases in between.

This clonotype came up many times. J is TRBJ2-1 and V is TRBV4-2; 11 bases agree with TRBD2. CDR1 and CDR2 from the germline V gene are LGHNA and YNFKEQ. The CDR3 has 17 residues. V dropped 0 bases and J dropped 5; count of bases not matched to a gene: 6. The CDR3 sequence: CASSQDTSGGGHNEQFF. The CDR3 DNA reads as TGTGCCAGCAGCCAAGATACTAGCGGGGGAGGACACAATGAGCAGTTCTTC.

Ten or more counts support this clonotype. In DNA, the CDR3 is TGTGCCAGCAGCTATCCCCGGACTAGCGGGGGGGCTCGGTCCTACAATGAGCAGTTCTTC. Translated: CASSYPRTSGGARSYNEQFF. The chain joins TRBV11-1 to TRBJ2-1, with TRBD2 matching over 15 bases. The CDR3 totals 20 residues. The junction had 11 bases not matched to a gene; V was cut back by 4 bases and J by 1 base. Germline V gives CDR1 SGHAT, CDR2 FQDESV (reference sequence).

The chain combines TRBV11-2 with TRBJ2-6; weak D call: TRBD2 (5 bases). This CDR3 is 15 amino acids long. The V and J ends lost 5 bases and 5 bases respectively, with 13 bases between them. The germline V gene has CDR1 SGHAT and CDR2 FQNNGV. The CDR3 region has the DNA TGTGCCAGCAGCCCCACCCGGGGAAGGGCCAACGTCCTGACTTTC. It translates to CASSPTRGRANVLTF.

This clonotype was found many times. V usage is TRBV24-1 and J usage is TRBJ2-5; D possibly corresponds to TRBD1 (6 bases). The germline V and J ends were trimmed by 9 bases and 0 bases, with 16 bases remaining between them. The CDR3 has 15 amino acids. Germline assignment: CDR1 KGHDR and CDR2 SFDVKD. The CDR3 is CATETGQQYQETQYF. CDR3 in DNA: TGTGCCACCGAGACCGGACAGCAGTACCAAGAGACCCAGTACTTC.

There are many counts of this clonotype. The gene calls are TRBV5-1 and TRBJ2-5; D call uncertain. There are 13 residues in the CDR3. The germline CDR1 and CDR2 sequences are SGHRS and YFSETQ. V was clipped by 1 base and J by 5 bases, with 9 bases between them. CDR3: CASSLTRAETQYF. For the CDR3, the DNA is TGCGCCAGCAGCTTGACTCGTGCGGAGACCCAGTACTTC.

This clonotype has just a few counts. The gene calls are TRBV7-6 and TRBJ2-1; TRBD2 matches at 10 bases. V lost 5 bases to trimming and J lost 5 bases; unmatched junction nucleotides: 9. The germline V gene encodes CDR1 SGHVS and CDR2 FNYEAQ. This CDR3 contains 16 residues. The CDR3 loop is CASSAYSGGLNNEQFF. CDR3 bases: TGTGCCAGCAGCGCCTATAGCGGGGGGTTAAACAATGAGCAGTTCTTC.

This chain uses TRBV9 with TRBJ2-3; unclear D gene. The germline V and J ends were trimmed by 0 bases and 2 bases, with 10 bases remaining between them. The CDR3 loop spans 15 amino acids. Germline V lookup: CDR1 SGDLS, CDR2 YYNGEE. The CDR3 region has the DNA TGTGCCAGCAGCGTAGGGGTCTACAACACAGATACGCAGTATTTT. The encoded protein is CASSVGVYNTDTQYF.

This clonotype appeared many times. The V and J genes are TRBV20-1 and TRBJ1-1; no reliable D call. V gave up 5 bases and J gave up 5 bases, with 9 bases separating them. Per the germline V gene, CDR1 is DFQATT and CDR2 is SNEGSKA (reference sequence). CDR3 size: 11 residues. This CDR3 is CSAALYTEAFF. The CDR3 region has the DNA TGCAGTGCTGCCCTCTATACTGAAGCTTTCTTT.

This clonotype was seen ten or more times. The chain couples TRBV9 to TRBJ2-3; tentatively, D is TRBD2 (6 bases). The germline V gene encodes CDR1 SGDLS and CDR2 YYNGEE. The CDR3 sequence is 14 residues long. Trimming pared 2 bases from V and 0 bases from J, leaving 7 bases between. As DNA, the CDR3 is TGTGCCAGCAGCGTGGAGGGTAGCACAGATACGCAGTATTTT. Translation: CASSVEGSTDTQYF. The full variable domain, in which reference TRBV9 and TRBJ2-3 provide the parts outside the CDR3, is DSGVTQTPKHLITATGQRVTLRCSPRSGDLSVYWYQQSLDQGLQFLIQYYNGEERAKGNILERFSAQQFPDLHSELNLSSLELGDSALYFCASSVEGSTDTQYFGPGTRLTVL.

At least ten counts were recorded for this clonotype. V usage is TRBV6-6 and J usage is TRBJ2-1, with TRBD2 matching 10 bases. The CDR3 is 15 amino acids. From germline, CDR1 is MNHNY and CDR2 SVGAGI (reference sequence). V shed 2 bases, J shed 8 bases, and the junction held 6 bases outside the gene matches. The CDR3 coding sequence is TGTGCCAGCAGTTACGGTACTAGCGGGGTCGATGAGCAGTTCTTC. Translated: CASSYGTSGVDEQFF.

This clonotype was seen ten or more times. CDR3 residues: CASSYSDGAGEAFF. DNA for the CDR3: TGTGCCAGCAGTTACTCCGACGGGGCCGGTGAAGCTTTCTTT. The gene calls are TRBV6-2 or TRBV6-3 and TRBJ1-1; D may be TRBD1 (5 bases). With 0 bases removed from V and 7 bases from J, the gap between germline ends came to 12 bases. Germline V lookup: CDR1 MNHEY, CDR2 SVGEGT. The CDR3 consists of 14 residues.

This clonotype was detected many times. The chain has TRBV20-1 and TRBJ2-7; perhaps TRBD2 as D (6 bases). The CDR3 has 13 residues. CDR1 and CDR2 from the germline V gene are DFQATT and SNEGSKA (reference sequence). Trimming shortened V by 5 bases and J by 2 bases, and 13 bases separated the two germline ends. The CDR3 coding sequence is TGCAGTGCTTGGGCGCGGGGACCCTACGAGCAGTACTTC. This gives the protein CSAWARGPYEQYF.

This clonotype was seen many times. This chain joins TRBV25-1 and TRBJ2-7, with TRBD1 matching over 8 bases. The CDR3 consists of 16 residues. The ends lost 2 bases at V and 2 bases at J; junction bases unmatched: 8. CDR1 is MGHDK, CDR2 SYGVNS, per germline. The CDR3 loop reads CASSEGRTGNPYEQYF. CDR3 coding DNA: TGTGCCAGCAGTGAAGGAAGGACAGGGAACCCCTACGAGCAGTACTTC.

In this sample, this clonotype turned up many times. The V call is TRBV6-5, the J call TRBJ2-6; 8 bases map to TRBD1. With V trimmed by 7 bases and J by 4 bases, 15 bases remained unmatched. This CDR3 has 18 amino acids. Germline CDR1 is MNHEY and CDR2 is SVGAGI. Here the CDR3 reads CASTRRWTGSLGANVLTF. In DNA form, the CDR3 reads TGTGCCAGCACGCGCAGATGGACAGGGTCCTTAGGGGCCAACGTCCTGACTTTC.